What follows are 14 T cell receptor beta chains derived from one specimen sequenced in a study of T cell repertoires in cytomegalovirus infection. Via MiXCR, TCRdb re-called the reads, giving one row per CDR3 protein. The data contain 510,000 or so distinct CDR3 sequences, approximately 26% of them singletons. The sample comprised PBMCs. Every receptor here comes from a human donor in good health (CMV status not recorded). Some clones in this sample may be carry-over from other donors' samples.

The rearrangement uses TRBV7-9 and TRBJ2-3; D ambiguous. CDR1 and CDR2 (germline): SEHNR, FQNEAQ (reference sequence). V was shortened by 1 base and J by 0 bases, with 14 bases between the two germline ends. CDR3 length: 17 amino acids. CDR3 amino acids: CASSLGRASFSTDTQYF. DNA for the CDR3: TGTGCCAGCAGCTTAGGTCGAGCGTCCTTTAGCACAGATACGCAGTATTTT.

This clonotype showed up many times. The chain carries TRBV20-1 and TRBJ1-5; D is perhaps TRBD1 (6 bases). Between the trimmed V and J ends, which lost 5 bases and 0 bases, there was a span of 8 bases. This CDR3 has 13 amino acids. The germline CDR1 and CDR2 sequences are DFQATT and SNEGSKA (reference sequence). The CDR3 nucleotides read TGCAGTGCTTACAGGGATAGCAATCAGCCCCAGCATTTT. It encodes CSAYRDSNQPQHF.

This chain links TRBV12-3 or TRBV12-4 with TRBJ2-1; the D gene could be TRBD1 or TRBD2 (6 bases each). The CDR3 is made up of 18 amino acids. V gave up 2 bases and J gave up 2 bases, with 19 bases separating them. This CDR3 is CASSLRGPSAGAYNEQFF. CDR3 nucleotides: TGTGCCAGCAGTTTACGGGGGCCCTCCGCTGGAGCCTACAATGAGCAGTTCTTC.

This clonotype occurred many times. As DNA, the CDR3 is TGTGCCAGCAGCTTAGGGTCTACAACCTACAATGAGCAGTTCTTC. This encodes CASSLGSTTYNEQFF. The chain combines TRBV7-2 with TRBJ2-1; D gene uncertain. Per the germline V gene, CDR1 is SGHTA and CDR2 is FQGNSA. The CDR3 covers 15 residues. Trimming took off 1 base at V and 2 bases at J, with 9 bases between the two ends.

This clonotype has a count of ten or more. This chain connects TRBV7-2 to TRBJ1-2; D unresolved. The V end was cut by 0 bases, the J end by 7 bases, with 24 bases between. The CDR3 runs 18 residues. Germline V lookup: CDR1 SGHTA, CDR2 FQGNSA. CDR3 bases: TGTGCCAGCAGCTTAGCCCGCACCTCCAAGCGGGAGTATATTGGCTACACCTTC. Protein: CASSLARTSKREYIGYTF.

This clonotype has at least ten counts. V is TRBV6-2 or TRBV6-3 and J is TRBJ1-1; D is perhaps TRBD1 (5 bases). Germline CDR1 and CDR2: MNHEY and SVGEGT. The CDR3 is 14 amino acids. Trimming removed 6 bases from V and 1 base from J, with 12 bases in between. The CDR3 is CASRRDGWNTEAFF. The CDR3 DNA reads as TGTGCCAGCAGGAGGGACGGCTGGAACACTGAAGCTTTCTTT.

As concerns this clonotype: A read error may be the cause here, since a much bigger clone is one base away. The genes are TRBV7-8 and TRBJ2-6; D possibly corresponds to TRBD1 (5 bases). The CDR3 loop spans 16 amino acids. Germline assignment: CDR1 SGHVS and CDR2 FQNEAQ. The CDR3 DNA follows: TGTGCCAGCAGCTTCGGTGGGGCGCAAGGGGCCAAGGTCCTGACTTTC. Translated, it gives CASSFGGAQGAKVLTF.

This clonotype has just a few counts. J is TRBJ2-3 and V is TRBV24-1; no reliable D call. Trimming shortened V by 2 bases and J by 2 bases, and 10 bases separated the two germline ends. CDR1 is KGHDR and CDR2 is SFDVKD in the germline V gene. This CDR3 region has 15 residues. The CDR3 region is CATSDYRRPTDTQYF. CDR3 DNA: TGTGCCACCAGTGATTATAGAAGGCCCACAGATACGCAGTATTTT.

This clonotype turned up a few times. This chain uses TRBV29-1 with TRBJ2-5; 8 bases fit TRBD2. Per the germline V gene, CDR1 is SQVTM and CDR2 is ANQGSEA. This CDR3 contains 12 residues. The V gene end was trimmed by 5 bases and the J gene end by 5 bases; junction bases not matched to a gene: 4. CDR3 loop: CSVRAGVETQYF. The CDR3, as DNA: TGCAGCGTTCGAGCGGGAGTTGAGACCCAGTACTTC. The variable domain in full, with the rest retrieved from reference TRBV29-1 and TRBJ2-5, is SAVISQKPSRDICQRGTSLTIQCQVDSQVTMMFWYRQQPGQSLTLIATANQGSEATYESGFVIDKFPISRPNLTFSTLTVSNMSPEDSSIYLCSVRAGVETQYFGPGTRLLVL.

The J gene is TRBJ2-2, the V gene TRBV24-1; D gene uncertain. V lost 4 bases, J lost 0 bases, and 8 bases lay in between. CDR3 length: 15 residues. The germline V gene has CDR1 KGHDR and CDR2 SFDVKD. CDR3 nucleotides: TGTGCCACCAGTGACCTGGTCTCGAACACCGGGGAGCTGTTTTTT. This gives the protein CATSDLVSNTGELFF.

This sequence joins TRBV12-3 or TRBV12-4 and TRBJ1-2; D is uncertain. V shed 8 bases and J shed 7 bases, with 14 bases lying between them. This CDR3 spans 12 amino acids. CDR3 amino acids: CASRDEGGGYTF. As DNA, the CDR3 is TGTGCCAGCCGAGACGAGGGCGGTGGCTACACCTTC.

This clonotype has only a few counts. The chain employs TRBV4-1 and TRBJ1-1, with D maybe TRBD1 (5 bases). V was clipped by 4 bases and J by 5 bases, with 14 bases between them. The CDR3 loop spans 14 amino acids. Germline V gene sequence: CDR1 MGHRA, CDR2 YSYEKL. CDR3 coding DNA: TGCGCCAGCAGCCGGACCCAGGGATTTACTGAAGCTTTCTTT. It encodes CASSRTQGFTEAFF.

Comment on this clonotype: An end of the junction differs from the germline gene, which may be a read error. This rearrangement joins TRBV14 to TRBJ2-1; D remains unclear. The germline gives CDR1 SGHDN, CDR2 FVKESK. The CDR3 totals 13 residues. DNA for the CDR3: TGTGCCAGCAGCCAAGGACTCACCAATCAGCAGTTCTTC. This sequence encodes CASSQGLTNQQFF.

The rearrangement joins TRBV12-3 or TRBV12-4 to TRBJ1-5; D might be TRBD1 (6 bases). This CDR3 contains 17 residues. The V gene lost 3 bases and the J gene lost 4 bases, with 19 bases spanning the gap. CDR3 in DNA: TGTGCCAGCAGTTTTCGTATCACAGGGAGGGATAATCAGCCCCAGCATTTT. Translation gives CASSFRITGRDNQPQHF.